This T cell receptor beta chain emerged from a study of Ad26.COV2.S vaccination and SARS-CoV-2 variants. Whole-study results and caveats: A substantial breadth of spike-specific CD8+ and CD4+ T cell responses after vaccination has been reported.

V was cut by 5 bases and J by 8 bases, with 18 bases left in between. Per germline, CDR1 GTSNPN and CDR2 SVGIG (reference sequence). The length of the CDR3 is 13 residues. On this clone itself: Its antigen is as yet unknown.

Sequenced by immunoSEQ multiplex PCR; TCRdb stores in-frame clones only, minus some. The profile shows approximately 400,000 clones, approximately 90% of them singletons. This specimen was peripheral blood, taken after recovery from COVID-19. The TCR originated in a human donor who had recovered from COVID-19. The chain employs TRBV30 and TRBJ1-2; D remains ambiguous. For the CDR3, the DNA is TGTGCCTGGGCCGAAATCGGGAGGGAAGGCTACACCTTC. This encodes CAWAEIGREGYTF.